This passage covers 14 T cell receptor beta chains from one sample sequenced in a study of blood T cell repertoires in COVID-19. TCRdb keeps only in-frame clones here, not all; method: immunoSEQ multiplex PCR. The table has about 89,000 clones, 65% to 80% seen once. The specimen sequenced was peripheral blood. The receptors originated from a human donor in a cohort sampled during active COVID-19.

This clone has just one count. The rearrangement joins TRBV9 to TRBJ2-7; 11 bases line up with TRBD1. This CDR3 has 16 residues. Germline values: CDR1 SGDLS, CDR2 YYNGEE. Trimming took 0 bases from V and 7 from J; bases not matched to a gene: 9. Written as DNA, the CDR3 is TGTGCCAGCAGCGTAGCCCCACCCGGGACAGGGGGAGAGCAGTACTTC. Translation: CASSVAPPGTGGEQYF. Filled out from reference TRBV9 and TRBJ2-7, the complete variable domain reads DSGVTQTPKHLITATGQRVTLRCSPRSGDLSVYWYQQSLDQGLQFLIQYYNGEERAKGNILERFSAQQFPDLHSELNLSSLELGDSALYFCASSVAPPGTGGEQYFGPGTRLTVT.

The CDR3 sequence: CASSRSGLRTTNEQFF. CDR3 in DNA: TGTGCCAGCAGCAGAAGCGGCCTCCGTACTACCAATGAGCAGTTCTTC. This chain uses TRBV11-1 with TRBJ2-1, with a possible D match to TRBD2 (5 bases). The CDR3 totals 16 residues. CDR1 and CDR2 (germline): SGHAT, FQDESV (reference sequence). The V end lost 5 bases, the J end lost 6 bases, and 20 bases lay between the germline ends.

This clone has only a few counts. In DNA, the CDR3 is TGTGCCAGTAGGTCTAGCGGGAGAAGAGATGAGCAGTTCTTC. Protein sequence: CASRSSGRRDEQFF. The V call is TRBV19, the J call TRBJ2-1, with 10 bases aligning to TRBD2. This CDR3 is 14 amino acids long. Per the germline V gene, CDR1 is LNHDA and CDR2 is SQIVND (reference sequence). Unmatched junction bases numbered 7, after V lost 6 bases and J lost 8 bases.

The chain joins TRBV7-9 to TRBJ2-1; 10 nucleotides match TRBD2. The length of the CDR3 is 18 residues. CDR1 is SEHNR, CDR2 FQNEAQ, per germline (reference sequence). V trimming: 0 bases; J trimming: 4 bases; junction bases outside the gene matches: 9. The CDR3 sequence: CASSLAEREGLRYNEQFF. The CDR3 nucleotides are TGTGCCAGCAGCTTAGCTGAGCGGGAGGGCCTGAGGTACAATGAGCAGTTCTTC.

The DNA for the CDR3 is TGTGCCAGCAGCCCCGGGACTAGCGGGAGGTCCTCCTACAATGAGCAGTTCTTC. The encoded protein is CASSPGTSGRSSYNEQFF. J is TRBJ2-1 and V is TRBV6-2 or TRBV6-3; 15 bases match TRBD2. The length of the CDR3 is 18 residues. The J segment lost 0 bases and the V segment lost 6 bases, leaving 6 bases of the junction unmatched. Germline V gene sequence: CDR1 MNHEY, CDR2 SVGEGT.

The rearrangement uses TRBV14 and TRBJ1-5, with D possibly TRBD1 on 5 matching bases. The length of the CDR3 is 13 residues. The ends were cut back, 0 bases at V and 7 bases at J, with 7 bases in the middle. Looked up from germline, CDR1 is SGHDN and CDR2 is FVKESK. In nucleotides, the CDR3 is TGTGCCAGCAGCCAAGACAGGGCGCAGCCCCAGCATTTT. It encodes CASSQDRAQPQHF.

V and J are TRBV7-9 and TRBJ2-7, with D perhaps TRBD2 (6 bases). Germline V gene lookup returns CDR1 SEHNR and CDR2 FQNEAQ (reference sequence). V lost 4 bases to trimming and J lost 3 bases, with 10 bases between them. The CDR3 spans 13 residues. The chain's CDR3 is CASSSGVFYEQYF. CDR3 DNA: TGTGCCAGCAGCTCGGGGGTCTTCTACGAGCAGTACTTC.

In the case of this clone: The sample contains more than one DNA sequence encoding this CDR3. The chain carries TRBV4-3 and TRBJ1-6; the match to TRBD1 covers 10 bases. Germline assignment: CDR1 LGHNA and CDR2 YSLEER. CDR3 size: 14 residues. With V trimmed by 4 bases and J by 8 bases, 2 bases remained unmatched. CDR3 sequence (DNA): TGCGCCAGCAGCCTGGACAGGGGGGATTCACCCCTCCACTTT. This gives the protein CASSLDRGDSPLHF.

The rearrangement joins TRBV9 to TRBJ2-7, with 10 bases that match TRBD1. V gave up 0 bases and J gave up 4 bases; unmatched junction bases: 10. The CDR3 length is 17 residues. Germline V gene sequence: CDR1 SGDLS, CDR2 YYNGEE. CDR3 region: CASSVGSRQGAIYEQYF. CDR3 sequence (DNA): TGTGCCAGCAGCGTAGGTTCGCGACAGGGGGCCATTTACGAGCAGTACTTC.

V gene TRBV27 combines with J gene TRBJ2-1; TRBD2 might be the D (6 bases). CDR1 is MNHEY, CDR2 SMNVEV, per germline (reference sequence). This CDR3 region has 13 residues. Trimming took off 7 bases at V and 10 bases at J, with 17 bases between the two ends. The CDR3 nucleotides read TGTGCCAGCAAGTCGGGACTGTCGGGGGAGCAGTTCTTC. Protein sequence: CASKSGLSGEQFF.

The genes are TRBV3-1 (or the pseudogene TRBV3-2) and TRBJ2-5; tentative D call: TRBD1 (5 bases). This CDR3 is 14 amino acids long. The V end was cut by 5 bases, the J end by 1 base, with 11 bases between. Germline-derived CDR1 and CDR2 are LGHDT and YNNKEL (reference sequence). The CDR3 loop is CASSSAGPQETQYF. CDR3 sequence (DNA): TGTGCCAGCAGCTCGGCAGGGCCCCAAGAGACCCAGTACTTC.

This clone was found a few times. The chain recombines TRBV7-2 with TRBJ1-2; D is uncertain. Germline CDR1 reads SGHTA; CDR2 reads FQGNSA. V was clipped by 5 bases and J by 1 base, with 8 bases between them. CDR3 length: 13 residues. CDR3 sequence: CASSLNFNYGYTF. CDR3 bases: TGTGCCAGCAGCCTCAACTTTAACTATGGCTACACCTTC.

The chain couples TRBV6-5 to TRBJ2-1; 13 nucleotides agree with TRBD2. The CDR3 has 15 amino acids. V was pared by 6 bases and J by 9 bases, with 8 bases of the junction left unmatched. Germline V lookup: CDR1 MNHEY, CDR2 SVGAGI. CDR3: CASRDTSGRAGEQFF. CDR3 DNA sequence: TGTGCCAGCAGGGATACTAGCGGGAGGGCCGGTGAGCAGTTCTTC.

This sequence joins TRBV20-1 and TRBJ2-2, with 10 bases aligning to TRBD2. The CDR3 length is 14 residues. Germline V gene sequence: CDR1 DFQATT, CDR2 SNEGSKA (reference sequence). V shed 3 bases, J shed 4 bases, and the junction held 2 bases outside the gene matches. This chain's CDR3 is CSASLAGVTGELFF. CDR3 nucleotide sequence: TGCAGTGCTAGTCTAGCGGGAGTCACCGGGGAGCTGTTTTTT.